A selection of T cell receptor beta chains follows, all from one sample in a study of early T cells in non-severe SARS-CoV-2 infection. TCRdb used MiXCR to reprocess the 5' RACE reads, holding one entry per CDR3 protein. The data contain 55,000 to 75,000 distinct CDR3 sequences, 6% to 8.5% of them singletons. The source material was whole blood. These receptors came from an adult who was a healthcare worker with PCR-confirmed SARS-CoV-2 infection or an uninfected control (not recorded which). The CDR3 runs from the conserved cysteine through the conserved F or W. D genes are given only for firm matches. Size is stated for part of the rows, as once, few or many counts, or as a class when the clone is expanded.

>.|many|TRBV19|TRBJ1-5
TGTGCCAGTGGCCCCAAGGGTTATAGCAATCAGCCCCAGCATTTT
CASGPKGYSNQPQHF
>.|few|TRBV4-1|TRBJ2-5
TGCGCCAGCAGCCAAGAACCCGAGATGGAGACCCAGTACTTC
CASSQEPEMETQYF
>TRBD2|medium-sized|TRBV7-9|TRBJ2-1
TGTGCCAGCAGCTTAAGTCTAGCGGGATCCCACAATGAGCAGTTCTTC
CASSLSLAGSHNEQFF
>.|many|TRBV29-1|TRBJ2-5
TGCAGCGTTGAAGAGTTCTCTGGGGGAGCCCAAGAGACCCAGTACTTC
CSVEEFSGGAQETQYF
>TRBD2|.|TRBV20-1|TRBJ2-1
TGCAGTGCTAGAGGTAATAGCGGGAGGTCCTCTACCGGGGAGCAGTTCTTC
CSARGNSGRSSTGEQFF
>.|many|TRBV19|TRBJ2-2
TGTGCCAGTAGTATTGCCCATTCAGGCGGAGGACCCGGGGAGCTGTTTTTT
CASSIAHSGGGPGELFF
>TRBD2|.|TRBV7-3|TRBJ2-2
TGTGCCAGCAGCTTTACTAGCGCCGGGGAGCTGTTTTTT
CASSFTSAGELFF
>TRBD2|many|TRBV19|TRBJ2-7
TGTGCCACCTCACTAGCGGATTCCTACGAGCAGTACTTC
CATSLADSYEQYF
>TRBD1|.|TRBV20-1|TRBJ1-4
TGCAGTGCTAGACCAACCGGGACAGGGGCTGAAAAACTGTTTTTT
CSARPTGTGAEKLFF
>.|many|TRBV7-9|TRBJ2-2
TGTGCCAGCAGCTTGGGGGGCGCGAACACCGGGGAGCTGTTTTTT
CASSLGGANTGELFF
>TRBD1|medium-sized|TRBV20-1|TRBJ1-5
TGCAGTGCTCAGAAGGGGACAGGAGGCAATCAGCCCCAGCATTTT
CSAQKGTGGNQPQHF
>.|few|TRBV2|TRBJ2-1
TGTGCCAGCAGTGTCAGGGTATATGGGAATGAGCAGTTCTTC
CASSVRVYGNEQFF
>TRBD1|few|TRBV29-1|TRBJ2-1
TGCAGCGTGGGGGGACAGGCATATGAGCAGTTCTTC
CSVGGQAYEQFF
>TRBD1|.|TRBV7-6|TRBJ2-2
TGTGTCAGCAGCTCACAGGGGTACGGGGAGCTGTTTTTT
CVSSSQGYGELFF
>.|few|TRBV12-3/TRBV12-4|TRBJ1-2
TGTGCCAGCAGTTTAGGATCCGGGACACGGGTCTATGGCTACACCTTC
CASSLGSGTRVYGYTF
>.|many|TRBV14|TRBJ2-1
TGTGCCAGCAGCCAAGACACTGGCACCTACAATGAGCAGTTCTTC
CASSQDTGTYNEQFF
>.|many|TRBV27|TRBJ2-2
TGTGCCAGCAGTTTATCGTCGGCGGGACGAACCGGGGAGCTGTTTTTT
CASSLSSAGRTGELFF
>.|.|TRBV9|TRBJ2-3
TGTGCCAGCAGCGTAGAAGAGAGAGGGGACACAGATACGCAGTATTTT
CASSVEERGDTDTQYF